This entry lists 13 T cell receptor beta chains sequenced from one sample in a study of shared clonotypes between healthy human individuals. CD8 cells classed as naive were CD45RO-negative and positively selected for CCR7, excluding terminally differentiated effector memory CD45RA+ cells. Using immunoSEQ multiplex PCR, the repertoire was profiled, and TCRdb retains in-frame clones only, with some absent. The sample lists approximately 840,000 clones; around 96% were seen once. Material for sequencing was naive CD8+ T cells sorted from blood. These receptors came from a man aged 25 to 40 in good health.

The rearrangement links TRBV2 to TRBJ1-4, with D possibly matching TRBD1 (5 bases). CDR1 is SNHLY and CDR2 is FYNNEI in the germline V gene. The CDR3 length is 17 residues. The ends were cut back, 7 bases at V and 7 bases at J, with 25 bases in the middle. The CDR3 loop reads CASITWPLEGYGEKLFF. DNA of the CDR3: TGTGCCAGCATTACGTGGCCCTTAGAGGGGTATGGTGAAAAACTGTTTTTT.

The chain joins TRBV10-2 to TRBJ1-2; D is unclear. The CDR3 has 10 residues. The germline CDR1 and CDR2 sequences are WSHSY and SAAADI. The germline V and J ends were trimmed by 11 bases and 6 bases, with 10 bases remaining between them. This CDR3 is CADGNNGYTF. In DNA, the CDR3 is TGCGCCGACGGGAACAATGGCTACACCTTC.

The genes are TRBV7-8 and TRBJ1-5; no clear D gene. Germline CDR1 and CDR2: SGHVS and FQNEAQ. Deletions cut 5 bases from V and 9 bases from J, with 20 bases between. CDR3 size: 15 residues. The CDR3 DNA sequence: TGTGCCAGCAGCGATGTAGCGTCCCCCTTTACGCCCCAGCATTTT. Translating gives CASSDVASPFTPQHF.

The chain joins TRBV4-1 to TRBJ2-7; 10 nucleotides agree with TRBD2. Germline lookup yields CDR1 MGHRA and CDR2 YSYEKL. After removal of 1 base from V and 0 bases from J, the junction contained 12 bases not matched to a gene. This CDR3 is 19 amino acids long. CDR3 protein: CASSQVGGLAGGVSYEQYF. The CDR3 DNA follows: TGCGCCAGCAGCCAAGTGGGAGGTTTAGCGGGAGGTGTCTCCTACGAGCAGTACTTC.

This clone is a singleton in its sample. Other nucleotide sequences from this sample produce the same CDR3. V usage is TRBV7-9 and J usage is TRBJ2-1; D remains ambiguous. V was trimmed by 5 bases and J by 8 bases, leaving 10 bases between them. Germline loops: CDR1 SEHNR, CDR2 FQNEAQ (reference sequence). The CDR3 spans 12 residues. In nucleotides, the CDR3 is TGTGCCAGCAGCCCCCATAGGGATGAGCAGTTCTTC. This translates into CASSPHRDEQFF.

The chain recombines TRBV7-2 with TRBJ2-1; 13 bases map to TRBD2. V was clipped by 6 bases and J by 9 bases; unmatched bases: 11. From germline, CDR1 is SGHTA and CDR2 FQGNSA. The CDR3 has 16 residues. CDR3 bases: TGTGCCAGCAGTAATGTTCTGGGACTAGCGGGACGTGAGCAGTTCTTC. It yields the protein CASSNVLGLAGREQFF.

The J gene is TRBJ2-7, the V gene TRBV5-6, with 8 nucleotides matching TRBD1. The CDR3 sequence is 15 residues long. CDR1 and CDR2 from the germline V gene are SGHDT and YYEEEE. The junction had 16 bases not matched to a gene; V was cut back by 10 bases and J by 4 bases. CDR3 in DNA: TGTGCCCCCATGATAATCGACAGGGGCCGGTACGAGCAGTACTTC. It encodes CAPMIIDRGRYEQYF. Full variable domain (rest looked up from reference TRBV5-6 and TRBJ2-7): DAGVTQSPTHLIKTRGQQVTLRCSPKSGHDTVSWYQQALGQGPQFIFQYYEEEERQRGNFPDRFSGHQFPNYSSELNVNALLLGDSALYLCAPMIIDRGRYEQYFGPGTRLTVT.

Worth noting for this clone: The conserved phenylalanine or tryptophan is not found at the CDR3 terminus, so this likely reflects a read error. Because the CDR3's place on the DNA is in doubt, the DNA is left out and the CDR3 is given as listed by TCRdb. The V and J genes are TRBV4-3 and TRBJ2-6. The CDR3 is 12 amino acids long, termini counted. CDR1 and CDR2 from the germline V gene are LGHNA and YSLEER. CDR3 amino acids: CASSASEGRHKV.

V and J are TRBV5-6 and TRBJ1-4; 8 bases line up with TRBD1. The CDR3 has 14 residues. The V gene's germline CDR1 is SGHDT and CDR2 YYEEEE. Germline trimming cut 6 bases from V and 4 bases from J; bases unmatched to any gene: 5. Here the CDR3 reads CASTGQGGNEKLFF. CDR3 nucleotide sequence: TGTGCCAGCACCGGACAGGGAGGTAATGAAAAACTGTTTTTT.

Comments on this clone: Other DNA sequences in this specimen translate into the identical CDR3. The J gene is TRBJ2-7, the V gene TRBV6-6, with D possibly matching TRBD1 (6 bases). The CDR3 extends over 13 amino acids. Germline V gives CDR1 MNHNY, CDR2 SVGAGI (reference sequence). V dropped 4 bases and J dropped 0 bases, with 7 bases sitting between them. CDR3 region: CASSLTGSYEQYF. As DNA, the CDR3 is TGTGCCAGCAGTTTGACAGGCTCCTACGAGCAGTACTTC.

The chain has TRBV5-6 and TRBJ2-2; D is perhaps TRBD2 (6 bases). The CDR3 extends over 16 amino acids. The V end was cut by 0 bases, the J end by 1 base, with 10 bases between. CDR1 is SGHDT and CDR2 is YYEEEE in the germline V gene. In DNA, the CDR3 is TGTGCCAGCAGCTTGGCGTCTAGCGAGAACACCGGGGAGCTGTTTTTT. Translated, it gives CASSLASSENTGELFF. The variable domain in full, with the rest retrieved from reference TRBV5-6 and TRBJ2-2, is DAGVTQSPTHLIKTRGQQVTLRCSPKSGHDTVSWYQQALGQGPQFIFQYYEEEERQRGNFPDRFSGHQFPNYSSELNVNALLLGDSALYLCASSLASSENTGELFFGEGSRLTVL.

J is TRBJ2-1 and V is TRBV6-1; D is unresolved. V was cut by 6 bases and J by 0 bases, with 12 bases left in between. Per the germline V gene, CDR1 is MNHNS and CDR2 is SASEGT. The CDR3 is made up of 15 amino acids. The CDR3 DNA reads TGTGCCAGCAGCACAAGTACGGACTCCTACAATGAGCAGTTCTTC. It encodes CASSTSTDSYNEQFF.

This clone occurred once. The chain employs TRBV10-3 and TRBJ2-5, with a possible D match to TRBD2 (6 bases). The CDR3 has 13 amino acids. CDR1 ENHRY and CDR2 SYGVKD come from the germline V gene. Trimming stripped 4 bases from V and 1 base from J, with 7 bases between. CDR3 amino acids: CAISGGAQETQYF. CDR3 sequence (DNA): TGTGCCATCAGTGGCGGGGCCCAAGAGACCCAGTACTTC.